A selection of T cell receptor beta chains follows, all from one sample in a study of CD8 T cells in ankylosing spondylitis. From the 5' RACE reads, TCRdb called clonotypes with MiXCR, one entry per CDR3 protein. The table shows 500,000 to 550,000 distinct CDR3 sequences, with roughly 13% occurring only once. Sequenced: blood, either unsorted or a sorted T cell fraction (not recorded which). These receptors were obtained from a male donor with ankylosing spondylitis. Each CDR3 is given with its conserved first and last residue. The D gene is left open where the match is weak. The size field is filled for only some rows; it gives once, few, many or a size class.

j_call v_call clone_size d_call cdr3_nt cdr3_aa
TRBJ2-2 TRBV3-1 . . TGTGCCAGCAGCCCGCAACAGGGCTCCGGGGAGCTGTTTTTT CASSPQQGSGELFF
TRBJ1-5 TRBV3-1 few TRBD1 TGTGCCAGCAGCCAAAGCCCCCAGGGGGTTCAGCCCCAGCATTTT CASSQSPQGVQPQHF
TRBJ2-1 TRBV14 . TRBD1 TGTGCCAGCAGCCCCTATAGACAGGGGGTATTATGGGGGAGCTCCTACAATGAGCAGTTCTTC CASSPYRQGVLWGSSYNEQFF
TRBJ2-5 TRBV5-1 few TRBD2 TGCGCCAGCAGCTTGGCTCAGCGTGCGGGAGAGGAGACCCAGTACTTC CASSLAQRAGEETQYF
TRBJ1-3 TRBV20-1 . . TGCAGTGCTAGCGGAAGGGTTTCACGCGGAAACACCATATATTTT CSASGRVSRGNTIYF
TRBJ2-1 TRBV7-2 few TRBD2 TGTGCCAGCAGCCTAGGGACTAGGGGGAGGGATGAGCAGTTCTTC CASSLGTRGRDEQFF
TRBJ2-3 TRBV11-1 . TRBD1 TGTGCCAGCAGGCCAAAAAGGACAGGGGGCGCTTCACCGCAAGGCACAGATACGCAGTATTTT CASRPKRTGGASPQGTDTQYF
TRBJ2-1 TRBV5-6 . TRBD2 TGTGCCAGCAGCCGGGACTATCGCAGCTCCTACAATGAGCAGTTCTTC CASSRDYRSSYNEQFF
TRBJ1-2 TRBV5-1 few TRBD1 TGCGCCAGCAGCCTTGGACAGGGTGGGAACTATGGCTACACCTTC CASSLGQGGNYGYTF
TRBJ1-3 TRBV14 few TRBD1 TGTGCCAGCAGCCAAGAACCAGGGGGCCTGGGAGGAAACACCATATATTTT CASSQEPGGLGGNTIYF
TRBJ2-5 TRBV11-3 many . TGTGCCAGCAGCCCATATAGCAGAAAACAAGAGACCCAGTACTTC CASSPYSRKQETQYF
TRBJ1-2 TRBV7-9 many . TGTGCCAGCGATCCAGGGGTAGGCCTCGAGGGTGGCTACACCTTC CASDPGVGLEGGYTF
TRBJ2-7 TRBV2 . . TGTGCCAGCAGTGTGCGAGTGAGGTCCTACGAGCAGTACTTC CASSVRVRSYEQYF
TRBJ2-2 TRBV15 many . TGTGCCACCAGCAGAGAACGGACTACGACCGCCGGGGAGCTGTTTTTT CATSRERTTTAGELFF
TRBJ2-1 TRBV5-1 . . TGCGCCAGCAGCCGAAGGTTGGGCGTCAGGGGAAGCATCAATGAGCAGTTCTTC CASSRRLGVRGSINEQFF
TRBJ2-1 TRBV5-1 . TRBD2 TGCGCCAGCAGCTTAGCGGGAGGTCTCTCCTACAATGAGCAGTTCTTC CASSLAGGLSYNEQFF
TRBJ2-2 TRBV10-3 few TRBD1 TGTGCCACCAGGACAGGGCATACCGGGGAGCTGTTTTTT CATRTGHTGELFF
TRBJ1-5 TRBV5-1 . . TGCGCCAGCAGCTTGGAGCCCCAGGGAAGCAATCAGCCCCAGCATTTT CASSLEPQGSNQPQHF
TRBJ1-2 TRBV24-1 . TRBD1 TGTGCCACCAGTGGACAGGGTGGCTACACCTTC CATSGQGGYTF
TRBJ2-1 TRBV27 few TRBD2 TGTGCCAGCAGTATCGGACTAGCGGAAATCTACAATGAGCAGTTCTTC CASSIGLAEIYNEQFF
TRBJ2-1 TRBV29-1 many TRBD1 TGCAGCGTTGAAGCCGCGGACAGGGAATCCTACAATGAGCAGTTCTTC CSVEAADRESYNEQFF
TRBJ2-2 TRBV29-1 many TRBD1 TGCAGCGTTGATAAGGGGGCGCGGACCGGGGAGCTGTTTTTT CSVDKGARTGELFF
TRBJ2-1 TRBV3-1 few . TGTGCCAGCAGCCAAGCCGGAGGGCCACAGTTCTTC CASSQAGGPQFF
TRBJ2-3 TRBV5-1 many TRBD2 TGCGCCAGCAGCGCCCCTTTACTAGCGGGAGCAGATACGCAGTATTTT CASSAPLLAGADTQYF
TRBJ2-2 TRBV5-1 few . TGCGCCAGCATTTCCGGGGCTCAAGGGTCCGGGGAGCTGTTTTTT CASISGAQGSGELFF
TRBJ1-4 TRBV7-8 once . TGTGCCAGCAGCCTACAGCTTACTAATGAAAAACTGTTTTTT CASSLQLTNEKLFF
TRBJ2-7 TRBV12-3/TRBV12-4 . TRBD2 TGTGCCAGCAGCCGAGGCGGAGGGCTAGCGGGGTACGAGCAGTACTTC CASSRGGGLAGYEQYF
TRBJ2-6 TRBV5-1 . . TGCGCCAGCAGCATACAGCCCTCTGGGGCCAACGTCCTGACTTTC CASSIQPSGANVLTF
TRBJ2-5 TRBV30 . . TGTGCCTGGAGTCTGGAGTACCAAGAGACCCAGTACTTC CAWSLEYQETQYF
TRBJ2-5 TRBV11-2 . . TGTGCCAGCAGCTACGGGATCGGGGGTGTAGAGACCCAGTACTTC CASSYGIGGVETQYF
TRBJ2-7 TRBV6-6 . . TGTGCCAGCAGTTACGACCTTTCCTACGAGCAGTACTTC CASSYDLSYEQYF
TRBJ1-4 TRBV12-3/TRBV12-4 . . TGTGCCAGCAGTCGCGGATCGGTGGGTGAAAAACTGTTTTTT CASSRGSVGEKLFF
TRBJ1-1 TRBV29-1 many . TGCAGCGTTGTACTTGACATCCGGAACACTGAAGCTTTCTTT CSVVLDIRNTEAFF
TRBJ1-5 TRBV12-3/TRBV12-4 few . TGTGCCAGCAGTTCCACGGGCTTTAGTCAGCCCCAGCATTTT CASSSTGFSQPQHF
TRBJ2-5 TRBV7-9 once . TGTGCCAGCGATGAACTCCAAGAGACCCAGTACTTC CASDELQETQYF
TRBJ2-1 TRBV9 few TRBD2 TGTGCCAGCAGCCGGGCTAGCGGGAGCACCCTCTACAATGAGCAGTTCTTC CASSRASGSTLYNEQFF
TRBJ1-6 TRBV6-5 . TRBD1 TGTGCCAGCAATTCAGAGGGGGCAATTGGTTCACCCCTCCACTTT CASNSEGAIGSPLHF
TRBJ2-3 TRBV7-2 few . TGTGCCAGCAGCCTCGGCCTAAATACGCAGTATTTT CASSLGLNTQYF
TRBJ1-1 TRBV29-1 few TRBD1 TGCAGCGTTTTTGAAAGGGACAGCGGGATTTCCCCTGAAGCTTTCTTT CSVFERDSGISPEAFF
TRBJ1-2 TRBV9 few . TGTGCCAGCAGCGTAAGACAGGATTTCTATGGCTACACCTTC CASSVRQDFYGYTF
TRBJ1-5 TRBV20-1 few . TGCAGTGCTAGTCGGGGGCGCGATCAGCCCCAGCATTTT CSASRGRDQPQHF
TRBJ2-1 TRBV10-3 many . TGTGCCATCAGCCCCGGAGGCTCCTACAATGAGCAGTTCTTC CAISPGGSYNEQFF
TRBJ2-7 TRBV11-2 few . TGTGCCAGCAGCTTGGGACTGACAACTCCTACGAAGCAGTACTTC CASSLGLTTPTKQYF
TRBJ2-7 TRBV5-6 few TRBD1 TGTGCCAGCAGCTCCGGGACAGGGGCCTTGAGCTCCTACGAGCAGTACTTC CASSSGTGALSSYEQYF